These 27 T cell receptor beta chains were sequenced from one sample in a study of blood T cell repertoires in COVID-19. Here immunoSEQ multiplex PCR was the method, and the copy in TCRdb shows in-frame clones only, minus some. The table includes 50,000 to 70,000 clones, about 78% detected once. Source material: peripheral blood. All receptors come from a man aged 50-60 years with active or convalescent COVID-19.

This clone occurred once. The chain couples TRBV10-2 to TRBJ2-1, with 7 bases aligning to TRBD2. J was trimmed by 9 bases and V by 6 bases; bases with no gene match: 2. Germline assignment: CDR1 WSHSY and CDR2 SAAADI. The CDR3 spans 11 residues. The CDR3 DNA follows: TGCGCCAGCAGCACGGGAGGTGAGCAGTTCTTC. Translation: CASSTGGEQFF.

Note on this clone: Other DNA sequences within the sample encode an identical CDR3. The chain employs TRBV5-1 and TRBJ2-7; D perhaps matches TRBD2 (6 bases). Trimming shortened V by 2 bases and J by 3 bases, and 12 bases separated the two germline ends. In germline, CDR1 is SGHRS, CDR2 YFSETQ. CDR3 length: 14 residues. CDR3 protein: CASSLGGSSYEQYF. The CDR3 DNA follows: TGCGCCAGCAGCTTAGGAGGGTCCAGCTACGAGCAGTACTTC.

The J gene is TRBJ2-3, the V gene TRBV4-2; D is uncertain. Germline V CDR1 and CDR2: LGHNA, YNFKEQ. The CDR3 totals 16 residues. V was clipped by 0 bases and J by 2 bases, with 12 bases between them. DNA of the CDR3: TGTGCCAGCAGCCAAGAGCCTAGGCCCTTCACAGATACGCAGTATTTT. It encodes CASSQEPRPFTDTQYF.

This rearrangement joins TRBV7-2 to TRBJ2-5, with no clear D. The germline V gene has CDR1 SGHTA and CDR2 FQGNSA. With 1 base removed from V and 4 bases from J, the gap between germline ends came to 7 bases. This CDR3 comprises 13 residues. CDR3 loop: CASSLVNLETQYF. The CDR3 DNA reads TGTGCCAGCAGCTTAGTCAACTTAGAGACCCAGTACTTC.

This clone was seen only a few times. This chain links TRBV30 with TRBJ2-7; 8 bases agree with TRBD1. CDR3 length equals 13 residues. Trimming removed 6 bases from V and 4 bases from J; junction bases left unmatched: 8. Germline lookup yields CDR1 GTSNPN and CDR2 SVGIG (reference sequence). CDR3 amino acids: CACGQGGWYEQYF. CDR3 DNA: TGTGCCTGCGGACAGGGAGGTTGGTACGAGCAGTACTTC. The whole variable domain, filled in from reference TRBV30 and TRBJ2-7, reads SQTIHQWPATLVQPVGSPLSLECTVEGTSNPNLYWYRQAAGRGLQLLFYSVGIGQISSEVPQNLSASRPQDRQFILSSKKLLLSDSGFYLCACGQGGWYEQYFGPGTRLTVT.

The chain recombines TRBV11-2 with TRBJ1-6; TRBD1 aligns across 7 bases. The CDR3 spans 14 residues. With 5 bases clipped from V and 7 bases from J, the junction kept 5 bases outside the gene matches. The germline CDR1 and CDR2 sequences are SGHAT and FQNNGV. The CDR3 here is CASSRDSSNSPLHF. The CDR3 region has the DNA TGTGCCAGCAGCAGGGACAGCTCCAATTCACCCCTCCACTTT.

The chain's CDR3 is CASSQGQAYGYTF. The CDR3, as DNA: TGTGCCAGCAGCCAAGGGCAGGCCTATGGCTACACCTTC. The rearrangement links TRBV3-1 (or the pseudogene TRBV3-2) to TRBJ1-2; D remains unclear. Per germline, CDR1 LGHDT and CDR2 YNNKEL (reference sequence). V was cut by 1 base and J by 4 bases, with 7 bases left in between. The CDR3 has 13 amino acids.

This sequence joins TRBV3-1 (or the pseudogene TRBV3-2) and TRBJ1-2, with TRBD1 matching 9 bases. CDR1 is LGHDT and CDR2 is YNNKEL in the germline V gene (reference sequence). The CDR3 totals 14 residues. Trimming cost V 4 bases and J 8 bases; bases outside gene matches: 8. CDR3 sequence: CASSRRTGGGGYTF. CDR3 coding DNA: TGTGCCAGCAGCCGCCGAACAGGGGGCGGGGGCTACACCTTC.

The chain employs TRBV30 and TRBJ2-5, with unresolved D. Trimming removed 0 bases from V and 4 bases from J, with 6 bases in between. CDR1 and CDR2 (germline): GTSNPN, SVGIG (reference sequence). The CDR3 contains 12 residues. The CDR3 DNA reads TGTGCCTGGAGTGTAACTGTAGAGACCCAGTACTTC. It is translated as CAWSVTVETQYF.

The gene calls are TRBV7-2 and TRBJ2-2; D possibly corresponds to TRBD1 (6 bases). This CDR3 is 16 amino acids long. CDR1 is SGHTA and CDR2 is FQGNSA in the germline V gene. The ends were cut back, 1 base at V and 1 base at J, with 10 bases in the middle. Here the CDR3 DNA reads TGTGCCAGCAGCTTAGTGGGGGCAGGGAACACCGGGGAGCTGTTTTTT. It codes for CASSLVGAGNTGELFF. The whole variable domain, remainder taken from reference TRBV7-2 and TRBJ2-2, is GAGVSQSPSNKVTEKGKDVELRCDPISGHTALYWYRQSLGQGLEFLIYFQGNSAPDKSGLPSDRFSAERTGGSVSTLTIQRTQQEDSAVYLCASSLVGAGNTGELFFGEGSRLTVL.

For the CDR3, the DNA is TGTGCCAGCAAACACCGCGCGGGGGCTGAAAAACTGTTTTTT. Translation gives CASKHRAGAEKLFF. The V gene is TRBV25-1, the J gene TRBJ1-4; the D gene is possibly TRBD1 (6 bases). Trimming pared 7 bases from V and 7 bases from J, leaving 16 bases between. This CDR3 contains 14 residues. Germline V lookup: CDR1 MGHDK, CDR2 SYGVNS.

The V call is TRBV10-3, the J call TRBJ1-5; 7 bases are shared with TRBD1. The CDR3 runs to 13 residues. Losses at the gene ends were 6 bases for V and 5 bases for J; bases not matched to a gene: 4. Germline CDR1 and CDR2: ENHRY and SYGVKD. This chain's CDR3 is CAIRGQPDQPQHF. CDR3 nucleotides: TGTGCCATCAGGGGACAGCCCGATCAGCCCCAGCATTTT.

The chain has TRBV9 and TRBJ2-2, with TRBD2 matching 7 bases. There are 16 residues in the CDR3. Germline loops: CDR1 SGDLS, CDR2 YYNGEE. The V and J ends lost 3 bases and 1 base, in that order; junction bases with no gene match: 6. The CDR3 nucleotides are TGTGCCAGCAGCGCCGGACTAGTGGGGAACACCGGGGAGCTGTTTTTT. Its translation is CASSAGLVGNTGELFF.

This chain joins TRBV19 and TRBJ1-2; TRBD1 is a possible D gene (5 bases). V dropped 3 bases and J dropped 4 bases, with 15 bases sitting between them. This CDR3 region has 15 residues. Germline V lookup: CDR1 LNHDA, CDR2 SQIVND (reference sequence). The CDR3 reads CASSITGGGAYGYTF. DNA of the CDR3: TGTGCCAGTAGTATTACCGGCGGGGGAGCCTATGGCTACACCTTC.

CDR3 loop: CAYGGTSTSTDTQYF. For the CDR3, the DNA is TGTGCCTATGGGGGCACAAGTACTAGCACAGATACGCAGTATTTT. The chain has TRBV30 and TRBJ2-3; tentatively, D is TRBD1 (6 bases). From germline, CDR1 is GTSNPN and CDR2 SVGIG (reference sequence). Trimming stripped 7 bases from V and 0 bases from J, with 17 bases between. CDR3 length equals 15 residues.

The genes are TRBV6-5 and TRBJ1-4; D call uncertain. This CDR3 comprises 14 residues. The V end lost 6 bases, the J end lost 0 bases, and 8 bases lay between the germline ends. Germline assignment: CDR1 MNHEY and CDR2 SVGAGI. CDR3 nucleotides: TGTGCCAGCAGAAACATCGCAACTAATGAAAAACTGTTTTTT. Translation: CASRNIATNEKLFF.

The CDR3 here is CASSQGGLALDTQYF. DNA for the CDR3: TGCGCCAGCAGCCAAGGAGGCCTAGCATTAGATACGCAGTATTTT. V is TRBV4-1 and J is TRBJ2-3, with D possibly being TRBD2 (5 bases). CDR3 length: 15 residues. Trimming left V 1 base short and J 5 bases short, with 13 bases between. In germline, CDR1 is MGHRA, CDR2 YSYEKL.

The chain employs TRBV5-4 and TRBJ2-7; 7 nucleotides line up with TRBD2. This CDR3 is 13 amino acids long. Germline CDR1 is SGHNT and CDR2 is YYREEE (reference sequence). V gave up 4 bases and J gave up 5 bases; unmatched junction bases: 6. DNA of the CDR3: TGTGCCAGCAGCCATGGACTAGTTAACGAGCAGTACTTC. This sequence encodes CASSHGLVNEQYF.

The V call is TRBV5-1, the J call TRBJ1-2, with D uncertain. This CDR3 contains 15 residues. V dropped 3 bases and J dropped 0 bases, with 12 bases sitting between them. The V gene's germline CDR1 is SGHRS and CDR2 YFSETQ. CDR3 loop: CASSSNQDSNYGYTF. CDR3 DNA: TGCGCCAGCAGCTCTAATCAGGATTCTAACTATGGCTACACCTTC.

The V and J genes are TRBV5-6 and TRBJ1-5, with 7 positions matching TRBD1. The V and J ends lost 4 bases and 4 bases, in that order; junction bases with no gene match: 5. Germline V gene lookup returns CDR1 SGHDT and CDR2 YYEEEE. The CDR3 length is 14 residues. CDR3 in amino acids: CASSDRQGNQPQHF. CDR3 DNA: TGTGCCAGCAGCGACCGACAGGGTAATCAGCCCCAGCATTTT.

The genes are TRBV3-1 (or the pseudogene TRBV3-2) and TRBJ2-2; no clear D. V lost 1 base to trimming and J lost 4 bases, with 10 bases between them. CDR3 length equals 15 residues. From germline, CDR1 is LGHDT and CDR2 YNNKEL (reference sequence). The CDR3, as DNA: TGTGCCAGCAGCCAAGCGGCGGTAGGCACCGGGGAGCTGTTTTTT. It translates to CASSQAAVGTGELFF.

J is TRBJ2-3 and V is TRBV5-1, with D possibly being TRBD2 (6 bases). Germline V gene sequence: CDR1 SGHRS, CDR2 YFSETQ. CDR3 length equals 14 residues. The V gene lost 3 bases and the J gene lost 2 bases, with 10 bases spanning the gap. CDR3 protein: CASSSGSLTDTQYF. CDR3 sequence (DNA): TGCGCCAGCAGCTCCGGGAGCCTCACAGATACGCAGTATTTT.

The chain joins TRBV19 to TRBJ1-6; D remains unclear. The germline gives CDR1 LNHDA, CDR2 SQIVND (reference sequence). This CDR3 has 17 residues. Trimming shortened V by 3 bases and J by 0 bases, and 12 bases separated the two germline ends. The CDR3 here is CASSMISTSSYNSPLHF. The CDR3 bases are TGTGCCAGTAGTATGATATCCACGAGCTCCTATAATTCACCCCTCCACTTT.

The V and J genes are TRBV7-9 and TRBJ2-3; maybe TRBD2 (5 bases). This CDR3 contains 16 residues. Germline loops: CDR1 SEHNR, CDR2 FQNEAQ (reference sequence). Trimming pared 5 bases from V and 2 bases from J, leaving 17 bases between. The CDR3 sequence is CASSLGLPGFTDTQYF. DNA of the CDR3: TGTGCCAGCAGCCTAGGACTGCCTGGGTTCACAGATACGCAGTATTTT. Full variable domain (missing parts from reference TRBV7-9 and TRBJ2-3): DTGVSQNPRHKITKRGQNVTFRCDPISEHNRLYWYRQTLGQGPEFLTYFQNEAQLEKSRLLSDRFSAERPKGSFSTLEIQRTEQGDSAMYLCASSLGLPGFTDTQYFGPGTRLTVL.

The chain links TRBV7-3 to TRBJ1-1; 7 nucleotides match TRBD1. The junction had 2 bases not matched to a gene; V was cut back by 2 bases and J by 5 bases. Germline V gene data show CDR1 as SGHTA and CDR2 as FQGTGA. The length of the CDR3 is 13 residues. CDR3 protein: CASSLRQGTEAFF. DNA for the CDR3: TGTGCCAGCAGCTTACGACAGGGAACTGAAGCTTTCTTT.

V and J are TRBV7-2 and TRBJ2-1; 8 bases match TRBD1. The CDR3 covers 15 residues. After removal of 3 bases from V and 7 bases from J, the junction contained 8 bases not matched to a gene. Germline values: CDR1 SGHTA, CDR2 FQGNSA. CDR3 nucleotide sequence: TGTGCCAGCAGCTTGTGGGGCCAGGGGGCGAATGAGCAGTTCTTC. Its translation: CASSLWGQGANEQFF.

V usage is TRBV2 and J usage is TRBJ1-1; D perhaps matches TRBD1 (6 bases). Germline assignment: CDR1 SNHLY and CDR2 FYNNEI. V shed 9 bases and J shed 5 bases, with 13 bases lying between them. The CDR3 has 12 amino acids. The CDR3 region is CARWGLRTEAFF. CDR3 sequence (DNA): TGTGCCAGGTGGGGGCTCCGAACTGAAGCTTTCTTT.